The rows below give T cell receptor beta chains drawn from one sample of a study of regulatory T cells in long-lasting Graves disease. TCRdb independently ran MiXCR on the multiplex PCR reads; one entry per CDR3 protein. The profile shows approximately 690,000 distinct CDR3 sequences, roughly 30% of them singletons. The material was peripheral blood mononuclear cells (PBMCs), obtained when the disease was refractory, from a patient treated with antithyroid drugs. The receptors stem from a female donor with Graves disease. The conserved cysteine and the conserved F or W are not part of the CDR3 here. Expanded clones get a size class; other rows say once, few or many, or leave the size out.

clone size: few; V gene: TRBV5-1; CDR3 protein: ASSATGPTYEQY
clone size: .; V gene: TRBV6-1; CDR3 protein: ASSTTGASKGDTEAF
clone size: many; V gene: TRBV28; CDR3 protein: ASSPGQPTEAF
clone size: few; V gene: TRBV5-5; CDR3 protein: ASSPLAAYEQY
clone size: few; V gene: TRBV9; CDR3 protein: ASSTTSDRSLYEQY
clone size: .; V gene: TRBV3-1; CDR3 protein: ASSQAPSRASYEQY
clone size: few; V gene: TRBV7-2; CDR3 protein: ASSIRQGSQPQH
clone size: .; V gene: TRBV6-1; CDR3 protein: ASSVQGNQPQH
clone size: few; V gene: TRBV18; CDR3 protein: ASSRAEDTEAF
clone size: .; V gene: TRBV12-3/TRBV12-4; CDR3 protein: ASSLELQGSNQPQH
clone size: many; V gene: TRBV28; CDR3 protein: ASSFPGQGAILF
clone size: .; V gene: TRBV29-1; CDR3 protein: SVVGENTEAF
clone size: .; V gene: TRBV28; CDR3 protein: ASGPRETQY
clone size: .; V gene: TRBV29-1; CDR3 protein: SVSAGMNTEAF
clone size: .; V gene: TRBV19; CDR3 protein: ATKSRVNYGYT
clone size: .; V gene: TRBV19; CDR3 protein: ASRSRDTYALITEAF
clone size: .; V gene: TRBV28; CDR3 protein: ASSPSTSGGTDTQY
clone size: few; V gene: TRBV6-4; CDR3 protein: ASSLDEGYGYT
clone size: .; V gene: TRBV7-2; CDR3 protein: ASSWSGTGNEKLF
clone size: .; V gene: TRBV7-9; CDR3 protein: ASSEEGQGTYGYT
clone size: .; V gene: TRBV10-3; CDR3 protein: AIRGAQASGYT
clone size: .; V gene: TRBV19; CDR3 protein: ASSRSTVNGNTIY
clone size: few; V gene: TRBV7-9; CDR3 protein: ASSERQGPLEGYT
clone size: many; V gene: TRBV28; CDR3 protein: ASSFWGQGARGYT
clone size: .; V gene: TRBV25-1; CDR3 protein: ASSLSSDIQY
clone size: few; V gene: TRBV6-1; CDR3 protein: ASSELGASAEAF
clone size: many; V gene: TRBV3-1; CDR3 protein: ASSHRQGRTYEQY
clone size: .; V gene: TRBV27; CDR3 protein: ASRLQGMDQPQH
clone size: many; V gene: TRBV28; CDR3 protein: ASRSAGGYEKLF
clone size: .; V gene: TRBV6-2/TRBV6-3; CDR3 protein: ASSYSSVGLSGNTIY
clone size: few; V gene: TRBV19; CDR3 protein: ASRVSQSQPQH
clone size: .; V gene: TRBV28; CDR3 protein: ASSLDRGGTTDTQY
clone size: many; V gene: TRBV12-3/TRBV12-4; CDR3 protein: ASTELGYGYT
clone size: .; V gene: TRBV11-2; CDR3 protein: ASSLESASGRETQY
clone size: many; V gene: TRBV7-3; CDR3 protein: ASSTSGNTEAF
clone size: .; V gene: TRBV7-9; CDR3 protein: ASSDRQSTGYT
clone size: .; V gene: TRBV27; CDR3 protein: ASSPRTGYNQPQH
clone size: many; V gene: TRBV7-9; CDR3 protein: ASSTFRTVNEKLF
clone size: few; V gene: TRBV20-1; CDR3 protein: SATGTAKSYEQY
clone size: few; V gene: TRBV27; CDR3 protein: ASSLSPGVTGELF
clone size: few; V gene: TRBV15; CDR3 protein: ATSTEQGAAEAF
clone size: .; V gene: TRBV19; CDR3 protein: ASSTRTGFNHGYT
clone size: many; V gene: TRBV28; CDR3 protein: ASSLYDRDRASYEQY
clone size: few; V gene: TRBV15; CDR3 protein: ATSSRGRGIGKKLF
clone size: few; V gene: TRBV6-2/TRBV6-3; CDR3 protein: ASSYSIRPGQGAWGYT
clone size: .; V gene: TRBV15; CDR3 protein: ATSRDWIAGELF
clone size: .; V gene: TRBV6-5; CDR3 protein: ASSSTTRGLLSQPQH
clone size: .; V gene: TRBV12-3/TRBV12-4; CDR3 protein: ASSFGGVNQPQH
clone size: few; V gene: TRBV6-4; CDR3 protein: ASSYGGGKTTGPGGYT
clone size: .; V gene: TRBV6-1; CDR3 protein: ASRDLRGDTQY
clone size: .; V gene: TRBV9; CDR3 protein: ASSVEAGTGTYGYT